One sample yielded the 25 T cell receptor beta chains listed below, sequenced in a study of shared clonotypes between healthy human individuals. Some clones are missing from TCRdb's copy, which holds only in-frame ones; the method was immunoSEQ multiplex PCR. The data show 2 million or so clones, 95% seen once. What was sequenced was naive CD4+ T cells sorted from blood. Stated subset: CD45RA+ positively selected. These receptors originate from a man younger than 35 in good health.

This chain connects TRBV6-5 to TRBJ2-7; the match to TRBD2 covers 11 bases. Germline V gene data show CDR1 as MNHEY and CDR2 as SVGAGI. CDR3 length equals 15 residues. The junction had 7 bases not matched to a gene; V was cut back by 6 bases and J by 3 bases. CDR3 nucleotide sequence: TGTGCCAGCAGGAAACTAGCGGGAGAGAGCTACGAGCAGTACTTC. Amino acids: CASRKLAGESYEQYF.

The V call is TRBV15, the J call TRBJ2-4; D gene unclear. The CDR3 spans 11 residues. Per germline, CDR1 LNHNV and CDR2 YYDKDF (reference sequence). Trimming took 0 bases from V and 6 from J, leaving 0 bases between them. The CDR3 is CATSRENIQYF. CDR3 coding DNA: TGTGCCACCAGCAGAGAAAACATTCAGTACTTC.

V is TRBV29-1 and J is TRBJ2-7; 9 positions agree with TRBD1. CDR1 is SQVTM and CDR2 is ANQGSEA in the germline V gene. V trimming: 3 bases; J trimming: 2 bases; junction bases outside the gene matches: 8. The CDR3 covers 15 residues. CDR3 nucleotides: TGCAGCGTTGATCTGAGGGGACAGGGCACCTACGAGCAGTACTTC. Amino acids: CSVDLRGQGTYEQYF.

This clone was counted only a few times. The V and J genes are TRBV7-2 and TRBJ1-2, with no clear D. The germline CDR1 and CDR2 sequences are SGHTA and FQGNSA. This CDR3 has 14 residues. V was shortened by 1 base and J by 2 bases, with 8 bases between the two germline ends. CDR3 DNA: TGTGCCAGCAGCTTAGTGGACGGGAACTATGGCTACACCTTC. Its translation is CASSLVDGNYGYTF. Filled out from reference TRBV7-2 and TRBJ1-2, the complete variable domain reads GAGVSQSPSNKVTEKGKDVELRCDPISGHTALYWYRQSLGQGLEFLIYFQGNSAPDKSGLPSDRFSAERTGGSVSTLTIQRTQQEDSAVYLCASSLVDGNYGYTFGSGTRLTVV.

In DNA form, the CDR3 reads TGTGCCAGTAGTAAGTCCTGGCGGGAGGCCTACGAGCAGTACTTC. Translated, it gives CASSKSWREAYEQYF. This chain connects TRBV19 to TRBJ2-7, with 8 positions matching TRBD2. The CDR3 contains 15 residues. With 4 bases clipped from V and 2 bases from J, the junction kept 7 bases outside the gene matches. Looked up from germline, CDR1 is LNHDA and CDR2 is SQIVND (reference sequence).

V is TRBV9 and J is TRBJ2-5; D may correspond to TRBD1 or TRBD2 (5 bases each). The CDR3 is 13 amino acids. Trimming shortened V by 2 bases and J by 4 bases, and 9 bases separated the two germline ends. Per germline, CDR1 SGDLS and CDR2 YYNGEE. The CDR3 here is CASSVGVSETQYF. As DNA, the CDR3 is TGTGCCAGCAGCGTGGGGGTCTCAGAGACCCAGTACTTC.

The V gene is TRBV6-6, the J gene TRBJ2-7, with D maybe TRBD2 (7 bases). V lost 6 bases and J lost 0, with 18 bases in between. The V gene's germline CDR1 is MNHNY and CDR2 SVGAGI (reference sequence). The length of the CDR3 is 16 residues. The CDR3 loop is CASSHGPGEGSYEQYF. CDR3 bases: TGTGCCAGCAGCCACGGCCCAGGGGAGGGCTCCTACGAGCAGTACTTC.

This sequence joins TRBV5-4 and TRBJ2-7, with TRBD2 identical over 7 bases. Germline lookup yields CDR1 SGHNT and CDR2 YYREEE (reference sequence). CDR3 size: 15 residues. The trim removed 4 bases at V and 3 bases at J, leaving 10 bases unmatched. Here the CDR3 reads CASSPVASGFYEQYF. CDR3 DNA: TGTGCCAGCAGCCCTGTGGCTAGCGGTTTCTACGAGCAGTACTTC.

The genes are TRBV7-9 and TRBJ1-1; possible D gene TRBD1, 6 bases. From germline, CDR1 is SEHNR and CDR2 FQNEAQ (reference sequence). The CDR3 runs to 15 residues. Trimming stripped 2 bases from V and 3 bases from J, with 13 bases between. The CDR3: CASSLLSGGHTEAFF. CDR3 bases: TGTGCCAGCAGCTTATTGTCCGGGGGGCACACTGAAGCTTTCTTT.

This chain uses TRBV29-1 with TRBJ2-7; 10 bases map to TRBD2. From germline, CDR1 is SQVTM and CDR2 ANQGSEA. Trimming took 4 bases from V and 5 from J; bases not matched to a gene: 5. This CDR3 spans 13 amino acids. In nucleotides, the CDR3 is TGCAGCGTTGGAGCGGGAGGGATAAACGAGCAGTACTTC. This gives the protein CSVGAGGINEQYF.

The CDR3 DNA sequence: TGCGCCAGCAGTGGGATAAAGACAGGAGCTAACTATGGCTACACCTTC. Its protein product is CASSGIKTGANYGYTF. This chain uses TRBV10-1 with TRBJ1-2; D perhaps matches TRBD1 (6 bases). CDR1 is WNHNN, CDR2 SYGVQD, per germline (reference sequence). The CDR3 is 16 amino acids. V lost 4 bases and J lost 0, with 15 bases in between.

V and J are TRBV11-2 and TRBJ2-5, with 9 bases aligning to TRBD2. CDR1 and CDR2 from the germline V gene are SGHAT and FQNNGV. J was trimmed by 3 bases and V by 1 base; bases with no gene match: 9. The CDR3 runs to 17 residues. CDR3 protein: CASSLAGQRGAKETQYF. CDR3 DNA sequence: TGTGCCAGCAGCTTAGCGGGCCAGCGGGGGGCTAAAGAGACCCAGTACTTC.

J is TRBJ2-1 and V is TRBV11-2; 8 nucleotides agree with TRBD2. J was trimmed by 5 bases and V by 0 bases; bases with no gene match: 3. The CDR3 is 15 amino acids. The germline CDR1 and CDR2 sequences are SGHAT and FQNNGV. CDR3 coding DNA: TGTGCCAGCAGCTTAGAGGGACTAGTCAACAATGAGCAGTTCTTC. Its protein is CASSLEGLVNNEQFF.

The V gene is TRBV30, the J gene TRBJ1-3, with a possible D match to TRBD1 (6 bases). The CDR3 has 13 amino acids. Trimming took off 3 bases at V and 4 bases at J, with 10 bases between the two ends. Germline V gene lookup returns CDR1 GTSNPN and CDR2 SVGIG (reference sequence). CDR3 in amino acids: CAWRPGVGNTIYF. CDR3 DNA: TGTGCCTGGAGGCCAGGGGTCGGAAACACCATATATTTT.

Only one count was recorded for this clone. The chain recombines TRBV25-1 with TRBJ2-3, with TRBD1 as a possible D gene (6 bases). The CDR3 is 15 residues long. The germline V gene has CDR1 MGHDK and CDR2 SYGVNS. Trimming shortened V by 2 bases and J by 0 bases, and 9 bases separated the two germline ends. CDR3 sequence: CASSETGTSTDTQYF. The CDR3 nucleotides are TGTGCCAGCAGTGAAACAGGGACCAGCACAGATACGCAGTATTTT.

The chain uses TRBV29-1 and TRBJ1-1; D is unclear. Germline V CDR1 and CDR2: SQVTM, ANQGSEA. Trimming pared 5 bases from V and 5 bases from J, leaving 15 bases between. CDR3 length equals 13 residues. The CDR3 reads CSVIEGSVTEAFF. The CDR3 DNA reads TGCAGCGTTATTGAAGGATCGGTGACTGAAGCTTTCTTT.

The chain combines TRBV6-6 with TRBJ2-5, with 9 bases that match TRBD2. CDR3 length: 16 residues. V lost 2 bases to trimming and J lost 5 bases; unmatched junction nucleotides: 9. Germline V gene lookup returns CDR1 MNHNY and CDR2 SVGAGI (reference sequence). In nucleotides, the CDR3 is TGTGCCAGCAGTTACCGGCGGGAGGGCCTAAGGGAGACCCAGTACTTC. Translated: CASSYRREGLRETQYF.

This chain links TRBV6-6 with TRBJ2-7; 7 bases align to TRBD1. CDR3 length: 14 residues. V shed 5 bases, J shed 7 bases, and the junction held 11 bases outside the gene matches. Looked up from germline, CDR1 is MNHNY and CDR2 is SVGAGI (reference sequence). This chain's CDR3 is CASSPRQGRGEQYF. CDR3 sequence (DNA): TGTGCCAGCAGTCCCCGACAGGGCAGGGGGGAGCAGTACTTC.

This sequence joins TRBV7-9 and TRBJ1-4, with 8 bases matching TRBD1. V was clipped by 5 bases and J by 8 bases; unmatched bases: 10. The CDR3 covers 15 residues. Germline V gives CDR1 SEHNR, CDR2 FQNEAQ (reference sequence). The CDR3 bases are TGTGCCAGCAGCCGACAGACAGGGGAGAGGGAAAAACTGTTTTTT. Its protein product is CASSRQTGEREKLFF. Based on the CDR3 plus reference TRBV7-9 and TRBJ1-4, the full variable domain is DTGVSQNPRHKITKRGQNVTFRCDPISEHNRLYWYRQTLGQGPEFLTYFQNEAQLEKSRLLSDRFSAERPKGSFSTLEIQRTEQGDSAMYLCASSRQTGEREKLFFGSGTQLSVL.

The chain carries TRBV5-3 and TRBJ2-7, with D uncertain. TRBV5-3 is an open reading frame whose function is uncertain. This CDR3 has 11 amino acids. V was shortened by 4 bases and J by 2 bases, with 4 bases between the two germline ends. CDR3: CARSLTYEQYF. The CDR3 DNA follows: TGTGCCAGAAGCCTTACCTACGAGCAGTACTTC.

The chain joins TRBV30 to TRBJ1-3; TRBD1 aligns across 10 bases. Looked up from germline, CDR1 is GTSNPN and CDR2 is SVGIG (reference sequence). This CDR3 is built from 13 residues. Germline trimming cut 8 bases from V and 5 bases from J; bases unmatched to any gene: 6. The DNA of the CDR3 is TGTGCCAGTAGACAGGGGGCTCGAAACACCATATATTTT. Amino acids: CASRQGARNTIYF. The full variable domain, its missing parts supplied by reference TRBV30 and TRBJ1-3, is SQTIHQWPATLVQPVGSPLSLECTVEGTSNPNLYWYRQAAGRGLQLLFYSVGIGQISSEVPQNLSASRPQDRQFILSSKKLLLSDSGFYLCASRQGARNTIYFGEGSWLTVV.

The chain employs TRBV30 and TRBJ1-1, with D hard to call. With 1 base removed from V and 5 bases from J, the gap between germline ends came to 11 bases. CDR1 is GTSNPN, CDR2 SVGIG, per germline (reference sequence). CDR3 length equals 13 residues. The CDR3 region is CAWSEITGTEAFF. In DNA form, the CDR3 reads TGTGCCTGGAGTGAAATAACGGGGACTGAAGCTTTCTTT.

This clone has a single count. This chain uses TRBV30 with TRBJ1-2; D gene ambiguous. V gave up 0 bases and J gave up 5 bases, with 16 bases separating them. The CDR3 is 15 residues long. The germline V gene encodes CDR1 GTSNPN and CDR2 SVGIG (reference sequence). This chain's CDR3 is CAWSVSSGRKYGYTF. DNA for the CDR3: TGTGCCTGGAGTGTATCGAGCGGACGGAAGTATGGCTACACCTTC.

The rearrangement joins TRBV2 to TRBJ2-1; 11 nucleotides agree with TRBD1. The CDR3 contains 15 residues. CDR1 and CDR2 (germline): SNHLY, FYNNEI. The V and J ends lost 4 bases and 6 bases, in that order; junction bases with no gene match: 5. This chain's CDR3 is CASSGDRGVVNEQFF. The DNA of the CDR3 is TGTGCCAGCAGTGGGGACAGGGGGGTGGTCAATGAGCAGTTCTTC.

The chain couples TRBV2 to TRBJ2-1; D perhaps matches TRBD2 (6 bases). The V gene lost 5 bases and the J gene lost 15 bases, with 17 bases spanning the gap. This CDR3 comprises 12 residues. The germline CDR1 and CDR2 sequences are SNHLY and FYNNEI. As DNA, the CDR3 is TGTGCCAGCAGTACAACCGGGAGCCCAGGGTTCTTC. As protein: CASSTTGSPGFF.